One and the same sample provided the 15 T cell receptor beta chains below, sequenced in a study of technical replicates of blood from a handful of donors. Data came from immunoSEQ multiplex PCR; TCRdb stores just in-frame clones and leaves some out. The sample has just under 45,000 clones, roughly 96% seen once. The sample consisted of T cells isolated from PBMCs. These receptors all stem from a human donor in good health.

The chain recombines TRBV30 with TRBJ2-1; 7 nucleotides align to TRBD1. In germline, CDR1 is GTSNPN, CDR2 SVGIG (reference sequence). V shed 3 bases and J 6 bases; nucleotides not matched to a gene: 14. This CDR3 comprises 16 residues. As DNA, the CDR3 is TGTGCCTGGAGCGGAATAACTAGTAGGGGGCCCAATGAGCAGTTCTTC. It specifies CAWSGITSRGPNEQFF.

This sequence joins TRBV6-1 and TRBJ1-3; D not certain. The CDR3 covers 15 residues. The germline gives CDR1 MNHNS, CDR2 SASEGT. V lost 3 bases and J lost 4, with 13 bases in between. CDR3 region: CASSDWVGSGNTIYF. CDR3 nucleotide sequence: TGTGCCAGCAGTGATTGGGTCGGGTCCGGAAACACCATATATTTT.

CDR3 protein: CASRGSGGTDTQYF. CDR3 nucleotide sequence: TGTGCCAGCAGGGGTAGCGGTGGGACAGATACGCAGTATTTT. The rearrangement joins TRBV9 to TRBJ2-3, with a possible D match to TRBD2 (6 bases). This CDR3 region has 14 residues. CDR1 is SGDLS, CDR2 YYNGEE, per germline. V was cut by 5 bases and J by 3 bases, with 13 bases left in between. Full variable domain (remainder filled in from reference TRBV9 and TRBJ2-3): DSGVTQTPKHLITATGQRVTLRCSPRSGDLSVYWYQQSLDQGLQFLIQYYNGEERAKGNILERFSAQQFPDLHSELNLSSLELGDSALYFCASRGSGGTDTQYFGPGTRLTVL.

This chain uses TRBV2 with TRBJ2-7; D is possibly TRBD1 (5 bases). Germline CDR1 SNHLY, CDR2 FYNNEI. This CDR3 region has 10 residues. V was cut by 7 bases and J by 6 bases, with 7 bases left in between. CDR3 nucleotide sequence: TGTGCCAGCACCCAGGGCGAGCAGTACTTC. Translation: CASTQGEQYF.

The chain couples TRBV28 to TRBJ2-7, with a possible D match to TRBD1 (5 bases). The germline V gene encodes CDR1 MDHEN and CDR2 SYDVKM. Between the trimmed V and J ends, which lost 3 bases and 2 bases, there was a span of 17 bases. The CDR3 has 16 amino acids. In nucleotides, the CDR3 is TGTGCCAGCAGTTTGGTTGGGCAGGGCGCCACCTACGAGCAGTACTTC. It specifies CASSLVGQGATYEQYF.

V gene TRBV19 combines with J gene TRBJ1-2; D not certain. V lost 1 base and J 0 bases, leaving 9 bases between the germline ends. Germline lookup yields CDR1 LNHDA and CDR2 SQIVND (reference sequence). The CDR3 has 15 amino acids. CDR3 bases: TGTGCCAGTAGTATAGGGGCCTACACTAACTATGGCTACACCTTC. It encodes CASSIGAYTNYGYTF.

V gene TRBV6-5 combines with J gene TRBJ1-5; D is unclear. This CDR3 contains 14 residues. Deletions cut 7 bases from V and 0 bases from J, with 10 bases between. Germline CDR1 and CDR2: MNHEY and SVGAGI. CDR3 sequence (DNA): TGTGCCAGCAAGTTCGGAGATAGCAATCAGCCCCAGCATTTT. As protein: CASKFGDSNQPQHF.

This chain connects TRBV27 to TRBJ2-1; 7 bases are shared with TRBD1. With 5 bases clipped from V and 4 bases from J, the junction kept 14 bases outside the gene matches. CDR3 size: 17 residues. The germline V gene encodes CDR1 MNHEY and CDR2 SMNVEV (reference sequence). Here the CDR3 DNA reads TGTGCCAGCAGTCCAGGGGGTCGGGACCGGAGGTACAATGAGCAGTTCTTC. This gives the protein CASSPGGRDRRYNEQFF.

The chain recombines TRBV4-1 with TRBJ2-7; TRBD2 aligns across 9 bases. Germline CDR1 MGHRA, CDR2 YSYEKL. The CDR3 has 14 residues. The trim removed 2 bases at V and 1 base at J, leaving 0 bases unmatched. In DNA, the CDR3 is TGCGCCAGCAGCCAACTAGCGGGGTCCTACGAGCAGTACTTC. It yields the protein CASSQLAGSYEQYF.

The V gene is TRBV28, the J gene TRBJ1-4; possibly TRBD1 for D (5 bases). V gave up 3 bases and J gave up 8 bases, with 13 bases separating them. Germline CDR1 and CDR2: MDHEN and SYDVKM. The CDR3 extends over 14 amino acids. CDR3 in amino acids: CASSLGGSVEKLFF. CDR3 bases: TGTGCCAGCAGTTTGGGGGGTTCCGTGGAAAAACTGTTTTTT.

The rearrangement links TRBV9 to TRBJ2-5, with 9 bases that match TRBD2. CDR1 SGDLS and CDR2 YYNGEE come from the germline V gene. This CDR3 region has 14 residues. With 3 bases clipped from V and 4 bases from J, the junction kept 4 bases outside the gene matches. CDR3 nucleotides: TGTGCCAGCAGCGAAGCGGGAGGAGGAGAGACCCAGTACTTC. It specifies CASSEAGGGETQYF. Full variable domain (missing parts from reference TRBV9 and TRBJ2-5): DSGVTQTPKHLITATGQRVTLRCSPRSGDLSVYWYQQSLDQGLQFLIQYYNGEERAKGNILERFSAQQFPDLHSELNLSSLELGDSALYFCASSEAGGGETQYFGPGTRLLVL.

The V gene is TRBV29-1, the J gene TRBJ1-1, with D maybe TRBD1 (5 bases). The germline gives CDR1 SQVTM, CDR2 ANQGSEA. Trimming removed 3 bases at V and 5 bases at J, with 13 bases between. The CDR3 length is 13 residues. CDR3 region: CSVDGREGTEAFF. CDR3 DNA: TGCAGCGTTGATGGCAGGGAGGGGACTGAAGCTTTCTTT.

The chain combines TRBV2 with TRBJ1-5; TRBD1 might be the D (5 bases). CDR3 size: 15 residues. V was shortened by 3 bases and J by 4 bases, with 13 bases between the two germline ends. The germline V gene encodes CDR1 SNHLY and CDR2 FYNNEI. The CDR3 DNA reads as TGTGCCAGCAGTGAGGGGGGTTTGAGGAATCAGCCCCAGCATTTT. Protein product: CASSEGGLRNQPQHF.

The chain recombines TRBV4-3 with TRBJ2-2; perhaps TRBD2 as D (6 bases). This CDR3 is 18 amino acids long. The germline CDR1 and CDR2 sequences are LGHNA and YSLEER. V lost 2 bases to trimming and J lost 0 bases, with 16 bases between them. The CDR3 bases are TGCGCCAGCAGCCAATTATCTTATGGGACTCCGAACACCGGGGAGCTGTTTTTT. Translating gives CASSQLSYGTPNTGELFF.

The gene calls are TRBV2 and TRBJ2-3, with D possibly TRBD1 on 5 matching bases. The CDR3 has 14 residues. Between the trimmed V and J ends, which lost 8 bases and 0 bases, there was a span of 12 bases. Germline lookup yields CDR1 SNHLY and CDR2 FYNNEI. The CDR3 DNA reads as TGTGCCAGCCAGGGTTTCCTTAGCACAGATACGCAGTATTTT. It yields the protein CASQGFLSTDTQYF.